This TCR beta chain was sequenced for a study of T-cell reconstitution after alpha-beta-depleted transplantation in children. A library of TCRbeta sequences, prepared with unique molecular identifiers, was generated. A single record per CDR3 protein comes from TCRdb applying MiXCR to the PCR reads. The sample lists about 400,000 distinct CDR3 sequences, about a fifth seen once, with about 3.8% in the top ten. This clonotype was found many times. The TCR was taken from a human donor who donated a stem cell graft to a child with acute myeloid leukemia. Source: PBMCs from the stem cell graft donor, taken from the stem cell graft.

DNA for the CDR3: TGCGCCAGCAGCCCCCTGAAGGGCGGGATCGGCGCAGATACGCAGTATTTT. Translated: CASSPLKGGIGADTQYF. The rearrangement joins TRBV4-1 to TRBJ2-3, with D perhaps TRBD2 (6 bases). Trimming took off 4 bases at V and 4 bases at J, with 21 bases between the two ends. In germline, CDR1 is MGHRA, CDR2 YSYEKL. The CDR3 covers 17 residues.